This T cell receptor beta chain was documented in a study of blood T cells in healthy people across ages. Study summary: There was about one barcoded beta molecule captured by template switching per two T cells.

This clonotype has a handful of counts. The antigen is not known. General observations from the study: What prevented conclusive comparison of naive and antigen-experienced cells was that PBMCs were unsorted. Older individuals had lower TCR beta diversity per million T cells (the decline was roughly linear).

The CDR3 is 12 amino acids. Germline V CDR1 and CDR2: SGDLS, YYNGEE. Trimming left V 2 bases short and J 7 bases short, with 8 bases between. Next came a second PCR, run for roughly 7 to 12 cycles, which used a sample-barcoded 5' primer along with a J-beta primer mix. MiXCR, run by TCRdb on the 5' RACE reads, gives a single entry per CDR3 protein. This table holds 1 million to 1.2 million distinct CDR3 sequences, roughly two fifths found once. The clonotype originates from a man aged 18 to 35 in good health. The chain has TRBV9 and TRBJ2-3; D gene ambiguous. The specimen sequenced was blood. DNA of the CDR3: TGTGCCAGCAGCGTTGACCCAAATACGCAGTATTTT. It specifies CASSVDPNTQYF. The whole variable domain, filled in from reference TRBV9 and TRBJ2-3, reads DSGVTQTPKHLITATGQRVTLRCSPRSGDLSVYWYQQSLDQGLQFLIQYYNGEERAKGNILERFSAQQFPDLHSELNLSSLELGDSALYFCASSVDPNTQYFGPGTRLTVL.